A single sample gave rise to the 7 T cell receptor beta chains below, sequenced in a study of T cell repertoires in cytomegalovirus infection. Via MiXCR, TCRdb re-called the reads, giving one row per CDR3 protein. The sample has 740,000 or so distinct CDR3 sequences, roughly 35% seen once. Specimen: PBMCs. The receptors come from a human donor in good health (CMV status not recorded). Some clones in this sample may be carry-over from other donors' samples.

The chain employs TRBV3-1 and TRBJ2-5; a weak D match, TRBD2 (5 bases). The V end was cut by 1 base, the J end by 1 base, with 16 bases between. This CDR3 spans 17 amino acids. CDR1 LGHDT and CDR2 YNNKEL come from the germline V gene (reference sequence). CDR3 amino acids: CASSQGIRGLAQETQYF. CDR3 sequence (DNA): TGTGCCAGCAGCCAAGGTATACGCGGACTTGCCCAAGAGACCCAGTACTTC.

On this clonotype: A much larger clone is a single base away; this may be a read error. This chain uses TRBV6-6 with TRBJ1-5; no clear D gene. The CDR3 loop spans 16 amino acids. Germline-derived CDR1 and CDR2 are MNHNY and SVGAGI (reference sequence). For the CDR3, the DNA is TGTGCCAGCAGTCCTGGGGAGGCCTATATCAATCAGCCCCAGAATTTT. It specifies CASSPGEAYINQPQNF.

CDR3 DNA sequence: TGTGCCAGCAGCTTAGACCCGGGCCTGACAGATACGCAGTATTTT. Translation gives CASSLDPGLTDTQYF. The J gene is TRBJ2-3, the V gene TRBV7-9; D unresolved. This CDR3 has 15 amino acids. From germline, CDR1 is SEHNR and CDR2 FQNEAQ (reference sequence). V lost 1 base, J lost 3 bases, and 11 bases lay in between.

The count of this clonotype is one. The V call is TRBV2, the J call TRBJ1-1; 7 bases match TRBD1. There are 16 residues in the CDR3. In germline, CDR1 is SNHLY, CDR2 FYNNEI. After removal of 6 bases from V and 0 bases from J, the junction contained 10 bases not matched to a gene. The CDR3 DNA reads TGTGCCAGCAGAGAATCCCGACAGGGCCTGAACACTGAAGCTTTCTTT. Amino acids: CASRESRQGLNTEAFF.

J is TRBJ2-4 and V is TRBV13; D not resolved. Trimming left V 3 bases short and J 2 bases short, with 8 bases between. Germline assignment: CDR1 PRHDT and CDR2 FYEKMQ (reference sequence). The CDR3 totals 14 residues. CDR3 loop: CASSLDATKNIQYF. Written as DNA, the CDR3 is TGTGCCAGCAGCTTGGACGCGACCAAAAACATTCAGTACTTC. The entire variable domain, with the rest obtained from reference TRBV13 and TRBJ2-4, is as follows: AAGVIQSPRHLIKEKRETATLKCYPIPRHDTVYWYQQGPGQDPQFLISFYEKMQSDKGSIPDRFSAQQFSDYHSELNMSSLELGDSALYFCASSLDATKNIQYFGAGTRLSVL.

This clonotype was detected many times. The chain uses TRBV6-1 and TRBJ1-1, with TRBD1 matching 7 bases. The CDR3 runs to 15 residues. V was clipped by 6 bases and J by 1 base; unmatched bases: 8. The V gene's germline CDR1 is MNHNS and CDR2 SASEGT. The CDR3 spells CASRETGSGNTEAFF. The CDR3 DNA sequence: TGTGCCAGCAGGGAGACAGGGAGTGGGAACACTGAAGCTTTCTTT.

The chain links TRBV14 to TRBJ2-7, with 7 bases fitting TRBD1. The CDR3 contains 15 residues. Germline assignment: CDR1 SGHDN and CDR2 FVKESK. J was trimmed by 2 bases and V by 1 base; bases with no gene match: 5. DNA for the CDR3: TGTGCCAGCAGCCAAGGTCAGGGGGTTACCTACGAGCAGTACTTC. Translating gives CASSQGQGVTYEQYF. Looking up the rest from reference TRBV14 and TRBJ2-7 gives the full variable domain: EAGVTQFPSHSVIEKGQTVTLRCDPISGHDNLYWYRRVMGKEIKFLLHFVKESKQDESGMPNNRFLAERTGGTYSTLKVQPAELEDSGVYFCASSQGQGVTYEQYFGPGTRLTVT.